A selection of T cell receptor beta chains follows, all from one sample in a study of neoadjuvant anti-PD-1 for oral cavity cancer. Generated by immunoSEQ multiplex PCR, the TCRdb table keeps only in-frame clones and is missing some. The sample has about 24,000 clones, under 30% seen once; the top ten hold around 15%. Source: tumor tissue, taken after nivolumab (anti-PD-1) treatment. These TCRs come from a person between 35 and 79 years old with oral cavity squamous cell carcinoma. The CDR3 runs from the conserved cysteine through the conserved F or W. Each record gives: D gene, J gene, clone size, V gene, CDR3 protein, CDR3 DNA. The D gene is left open where the match is weak. Size is stated for part of the rows, as once, few or many counts, or as a class when the clone is expanded.

>-|TRBJ1-2|few|TRBV5-4
CASSRGEGHNNYGYTF
TGTGCCAGCAGCAGAGGGGAGGGACACAATAACTATGGCTACACCTTC
>TRBD1|TRBJ1-4|-|TRBV18
CASSPTGGGEKLFF
TGTGCCAGCTCACCCACAGGGGGAGGTGAAAAACTGTTTTTT
>-|TRBJ2-2|-|TRBV5-1
CASSTSSVGGELFF
TGCGCCAGCAGCACCTCTAGCGTGGGCGGGGAGCTGTTTTTT
>-|TRBJ2-7|-|TRBV9
CASSVGLFGEQYF
TGTGCCAGCAGCGTAGGTCTATTCGGCGAGCAGTACTTC
>-|TRBJ1-4|-|TRBV10-3
CAIGEGGNEKLFF
TGTGCCATCGGGGAGGGGGGGAATGAAAAACTGTTTTTT
>-|TRBJ1-2|few|TRBV15
CATSSSAWANYGYTF
TGTGCCACCAGCAGTAGTGCCTGGGCTAACTATGGCTACACCTTC
>-|TRBJ2-3|-|TRBV6-4
CASSVLGGDTQYF
TGTGCCAGCAGTGTTCTAGGAGGAGATACGCAGTATTTT
>-|TRBJ1-5|once|TRBV9
CASSVEGDQPQHF
TGTGCCAGCAGCGTAGAGGGTGATCAGCCCCAGCATTTT
>-|TRBJ2-7|many|TRBV18
CASSPQGERREQYF
TGTGCCAGCTCACCACAGGGGGAGCGTCGGGAGCAGTACTTC
>TRBD1|TRBJ1-1|-|TRBV30
CAWSPYLPRQGALMNTEAFF
TGTGCCTGGAGCCCTTATCTCCCCCGACAGGGGGCCCTTATGAACACTGAAGCTTTCTTT
>-|TRBJ1-5|medium-sized|TRBV15
CATSRAIRGWGSNQPQHF
TGTGCCACCAGCAGAGCCATCAGGGGATGGGGCAGCAATCAGCCCCAGCATTTT
>-|TRBJ1-1|-|TRBV30
CAWSNPGLNEAFF
TGTGCCTGGAGTAATCCGGGACTAAACGAAGCTTTCTTT
>-|TRBJ2-3|-|TRBV7-2
CASSLDSHTDTQYF
TGTGCCAGCAGCTTAGACTCCCACACAGATACGCAGTATTTT
>-|TRBJ1-6|medium-sized|TRBV30
CAWTDGSAPLHF
TGTGCCTGGACCGACGGATCGGCACCCCTCCACTTT
>-|TRBJ1-5|-|TRBV19
CASSGDGGPQHF
TGTGCCAGTAGTGGAGACGGGGGGCCCCAGCATTTT
>-|TRBJ2-7|-|TRBV18
CASSPGTFSYEQYF
TGTGCCAGCTCACCTGGGACTTTCTCCTACGAGCAGTACTTC
>TRBD1|TRBJ1-2|few|TRBV7-9
CASSLGGDSRYGYTF
TGTGCCAGCAGCTTAGGGGGGGACAGCCGTTATGGCTACACCTTC
>-|TRBJ2-1|-|TRBV29-1
CSVQGLLANEQFF
TGCAGCGTCCAGGGGCTACTCGCCAATGAGCAGTTCTTC
>-|TRBJ1-1|-|TRBV5-8
CASSWGRRVTEAFF
TGTGCCAGCAGCTGGGGGAGGAGGGTCACTGAAGCTTTCTTT
>TRBD1|TRBJ1-2|-|TRBV19
CASTQGQYYGYTF
TGTGCCAGTACGCAGGGACAGTACTATGGCTACACCTTC
>TRBD1|TRBJ2-6|-|TRBV2
CAIIRRGSGANVLTF
TGTGCCATCATCCGCAGGGGGTCTGGGGCCAACGTCCTGACTTTC
>TRBD2|TRBJ2-3|few|TRBV7-6
CASSFGLAGSTQYF
TGTGCCAGCAGCTTCGGACTAGCGGGGAGTACGCAGTATTTT
>-|TRBJ1-5|medium-sized|TRBV7-9
CASSADSYSNQPQHF
TGTGCCAGCAGCGCGGACAGTTATAGCAATCAGCCCCAGCATTTT
>-|TRBJ1-2|-|TRBV4-1
CASSEWGNYGYTF
TGCGCCAGCAGCGAGTGGGGGAACTATGGCTACACCTTC
>-|TRBJ1-2|few|TRBV7-9
CASSLITGRDYGYTF
TGTGCCAGCAGCTTAATAACAGGGAGAGACTATGGCTACACCTTC
>-|TRBJ2-1|-|TRBV30
CACRLKSGQDEQFF
TGTGCCTGCCGACTCAAGAGCGGGCAGGATGAGCAGTTCTTC
>-|TRBJ2-2|few|TRBV2
CASSEARTAWNTGELFF
TGTGCCAGCAGTGAAGCGAGGACAGCCTGGAACACCGGGGAGCTGTTTTTT
>-|TRBJ1-4|few|TRBV10-3
CAISESGSSNEKLFF
TGTGCCATCAGTGAGTCAGGCAGTTCCAATGAAAAACTGTTTTTT
>-|TRBJ2-5|few|TRBV2
CASSEGATRRTQETQYF
TGTGCCAGCAGTGAAGGGGCGACTAGGCGAACCCAAGAGACCCAGTACTTC
>TRBD2|TRBJ2-1|-|TRBV19
CASSHRLAGEGNEQFF
TGTGCCAGCTCCCATAGACTAGCGGGGGAGGGCAATGAGCAGTTCTTC
>-|TRBJ1-5|-|TRBV2
CASSGWTGGNQPQHF
TGTGCCAGCAGTGGGTGGACCGGAGGAAATCAGCCCCAGCATTTT
>TRBD1|TRBJ2-3|few|TRBV5-1
CASSQDRASTDTQYF
TGCGCCAGCAGCCAGGACAGGGCGAGCACAGATACGCAGTATTTT
>-|TRBJ1-1|many|TRBV20-1
CSARELAGFF
TGCAGTGCTAGAGAACTAGCCGGGTTCTTT
>TRBD2|TRBJ2-3|few|TRBV10-2
CASSDGRGGRPDTQYF
TGCGCCAGCAGTGATGGTCGGGGGGGCCGACCAGATACGCAGTATTTT
>TRBD2|TRBJ2-3|-|TRBV25-1
CASSEYKSSGSTDTQYF
TGTGCCAGCAGTGAATATAAGTCTAGCGGGTCCACAGATACGCAGTATTTT
>-|TRBJ1-4|few|TRBV29-1
CSVAQAANEKLFF
TGCAGCGTTGCTCAGGCAGCTAATGAAAAACTGTTTTTT
>-|TRBJ1-5|-|TRBV7-9
CASSLGDTRNQPQHF
TGTGCCAGCAGCTTAGGCGACACCCGCAATCAGCCCCAGCATTTT
>TRBD1|TRBJ2-1|large|TRBV7-3
CASSTTGQGGDEQFF
TGTGCCAGCAGCACTACGGGACAGGGGGGCGATGAGCAGTTCTTC
>-|TRBJ2-7|-|TRBV18
CASSPPGSNNYEQYF
TGTGCCAGCTCACCGCCCGGGTCAAACAACTACGAGCAGTACTTC
>-|TRBJ1-6|-|TRBV5-4
CASSGEGRSSYNSPLHF
TGTGCCAGCAGCGGTGAGGGCAGGAGCTCCTATAATTCACCCCTCCACTTT
>-|TRBJ1-2|-|TRBV5-6
CASSLGLGYTF
TGTGCCAGCAGCTTGGGCCTCGGCTACACCTTC
>-|TRBJ2-1|few|TRBV5-1
CASSLRSGHNEQFF
TGCGCCAGCAGCTTACGAAGCGGTCACAATGAGCAGTTCTTC
>-|TRBJ2-1|-|TRBV11-2
CASSLSQPADNEQFF
TGTGCCAGCAGCTTAAGCCAGCCGGCCGACAATGAGCAGTTCTTC
>-|TRBJ2-5|few|TRBV19
CASSIGGETQYF
TGTGCCAGTAGTATAGGGGGAGAGACCCAGTACTTC
>TRBD1|TRBJ1-2|-|TRBV5-6
CASSWSGTDYGYTF
TGTGCCAGCAGCTGGTCCGGGACAGACTATGGCTACACCTTC
>-|TRBJ1-4|-|TRBV4-1
CASSQDRGLSNEKLFF
TGCGCCAGCAGCCAAGATCGAGGGTTAAGTAATGAAAAACTGTTTTTT
>-|TRBJ2-1|-|TRBV19
CASSVYSVSYNEQFF
TGTGCCAGTAGTGTCTATAGCGTCTCCTACAATGAGCAGTTCTTC
>-|TRBJ1-5|few|TRBV11-2
CASSLGGGVGAQHF
TGTGCCAGCAGTCTCGGCGGTGGGGTTGGAGCCCAGCATTTT
>TRBD1|TRBJ1-5|few|TRBV15
CATSMTGPHQPQHF
TGTGCCACCAGTATGACAGGGCCCCATCAGCCCCAGCATTTT
>-|TRBJ2-6|few|TRBV7-7
CASSPGRPLKYSGANVLTF
TGTGCCAGCAGCCCAGGACGGCCTCTAAAATACTCTGGGGCCAACGTCCTGACTTTC
>TRBD1|TRBJ1-2|-|TRBV18
CASSPPTGLDGYTF
TGTGCCAGCTCACCCCCGACAGGGCTCGATGGCTACACCTTC
>-|TRBJ2-7|few|TRBV4-2
CASSHGGIAYEQYF
TGTGCCAGCAGCCATGGGGGGATTGCCTACGAGCAGTACTTC
>TRBD2|TRBJ2-7|-|TRBV9
CASSVGVTSDYEQYF
TGTGCCAGCAGCGTAGGAGTAACTAGCGACTACGAGCAGTACTTC
>-|TRBJ2-7|-|TRBV5-1
CASSLAYAGTYEQYF
TGCGCCAGCAGCTTGGCCTATGCCGGGACCTACGAGCAGTACTTC